Listed below are T cell receptor beta chains from one sample, sequenced in a study of blood T cell repertoires in COVID-19. Produced via immunoSEQ multiplex PCR; TCRdb's table is partial and in-frame only. Here the sample spans 140,000 to 150,000 clones, under 90% being singletons. Sequenced input: peripheral blood. All receptors derive from a human donor in a cohort sampled during active COVID-19. CDR3s include the opening cysteine and the closing phenylalanine or tryptophan. A D gene is named only where the DNA matches it firmly. Clone size is given for some rows only: seen once, a few or many times, or a class if the clone is expanded.

d_call clone_size j_call cdr3_length v_call cdr3_aa cdr3_nt
TRBD1 few TRBJ1-6 17 TRBV6-6 CASSLWGGNRGRSPLHF TGTGCCAGCAGTCTCTGGGGGGGAAACAGGGGGCGGTCACCCCTCCACTTT
TRBD2 NA TRBJ2-3 16 TRBV14 CASSLGLAGGTDTQYF TGTGCCAGCAGCCTTGGACTAGCGGGAGGCACAGATACGCAGTATTTT
TRBD2 NA TRBJ2-7 16 TRBV11-2 CASSLRLAGGPYEQYF TGTGCCAGCAGCTTAAGACTAGCGGGAGGGCCGTACGAGCAGTACTTC
NA NA TRBJ1-4 15 TRBV7-2 CASSLLGGVNEKLFF TGTGCCAGCAGCTTATTAGGGGGAGTTAATGAAAAACTGTTTTTT
NA NA TRBJ2-6 16 TRBV4-2 CASSQDVVTGANVLTF TGTGCCAGCAGCCAAGATGTAGTAACTGGGGCCAACGTCCTGACTTTC
TRBD2 many TRBJ2-5 15 TRBV5-6 CASSLGWTSHETQYF TGTGCCAGCAGCTTGGGGTGGACTAGCCACGAGACCCAGTACTTC
NA NA TRBJ1-5 16 TRBV6-6 CASSYSGTAMNQPQHF TGTGCCAGCAGTTACTCGGGCACCGCAATGAATCAGCCCCAGCATTTT
NA NA TRBJ2-7 17 TRBV12-5 CASGTIRRRAGGDEQYF TGTGCTAGTGGTACTATCAGGCGGAGGGCCGGCGGTGACGAGCAGTACTTC
NA many TRBJ2-2 14 TRBV2 CASSGSHGTGELFF TGTGCCAGCAGTGGTTCACACGGGACCGGGGAGCTGTTTTTT
NA once TRBJ2-7 14 TRBV5-1 CASSLGQRTYEQYF TGCGCCAGCAGCTTGGGACAGAGAACCTACGAGCAGTACTTC
NA NA TRBJ2-1 13 TRBV6-5 CASSLRSRNEQFF TGTGCCAGCAGCTTACGGTCCCGCAATGAGCAGTTCTTC
NA NA TRBJ2-1 15 TRBV27 CASSGTTGRRREQFF TGTGCCAGCAGTGGAACGACAGGGAGGCGTCGCGAGCAGTTCTTC
NA NA TRBJ2-1 18 TRBV11-2 CASSPSRGFGSIYNEQFF TGTGCCAGCAGCCCTAGCCGGGGATTCGGGAGTATCTACAATGAGCAGTTCTTC
NA NA TRBJ1-6 13 TRBV27 CASSLQINSPLHF TGTGCCAGCAGTTTGCAGATTAATTCACCCCTCCACTTT
TRBD2 NA TRBJ2-1 19 TRBV6-2/TRBV6-3 CASSITSGRARFSYNEQFF TGTGCCAGCAGTATTACTAGCGGGAGGGCCAGATTCTCCTACAATGAGCAGTTCTTC
TRBD1 NA TRBJ2-1 15 TRBV7-7 CASSRQGGTYNEQFF TGTGCCAGCAGCCGACAGGGGGGAACCTACAATGAGCAGTTCTTC
TRBD1 few TRBJ1-2 14 TRBV24-1 CATSDAARGYGYTF TGTGCCACCAGTGATGCGGCCAGGGGGTATGGCTACACCTTC
TRBD1 NA TRBJ1-4 14 TRBV6-6 CASSSGTGREKLFF TGTGCCAGCAGCTCGGGGACAGGGAGGGAAAAACTGTTTTTT
TRBD1 NA TRBJ1-2 16 TRBV5-1 CASSPSTGGGNYGYTF TGCGCCAGCAGCCCCTCGACAGGGGGCGGTAACTATGGCTACACCTTC
NA NA TRBJ2-2 15 TRBV19 CASSIDAPRTGELFF TGTGCCAGTAGTATAGATGCCCCAAGAACTGGGGAGCTGTTTTTT
NA NA TRBJ1-1 14 TRBV2 CATREVAESTEAFF TGTGCCACCCGAGAGGTGGCAGAGAGCACTGAAGCTTTCTTT
NA NA TRBJ1-5 15 TRBV6-5 CATQRRTQGNQPQHF TGTGCCACCCAACGGAGGACCCAAGGGAATCAGCCCCAGCATTTT
NA NA TRBJ2-1 13 TRBV4-3 CASSKRAWNEQFF TGCGCCAGCAGCAAACGAGCCTGGAATGAGCAGTTCTTC
TRBD2 NA TRBJ2-7 15 TRBV9 CASSPRTSGSEEQYF TGTGCCAGCAGCCCCCGGACTAGCGGGAGTGAAGAGCAGTACTTC
TRBD1 NA TRBJ2-7 15 TRBV6-5 CAGGDRGTILGEQYF TGTGCCGGTGGTGACAGGGGAACGATACTGGGGGAGCAGTACTTC
TRBD1 NA TRBJ1-4 15 TRBV9 CASSGRTGSNEKLFF TGTGCCAGCAGCGGGCGGACAGGAAGTAATGAAAAACTGTTTTTT
TRBD1 NA TRBJ2-6 18 TRBV5-6 CASRGPGTGDSGANVLTF TGTGCCAGCAGGGGCCCTGGGACAGGGGACTCTGGGGCCAACGTCCTGACTTTC
NA NA TRBJ2-6 18 TRBV3-1/TRBV3-2 CASSQQYSSISGANVLTF TGTGCCAGCAGCCAACAGTACAGCTCCATCTCTGGGGCCAACGTCCTGACTTTC
NA few TRBJ1-3 14 TRBV2 CASSVPESGNTIYF TGTGCCAGCAGTGTTCCTGAGTCTGGAAACACCATATATTTT
NA NA TRBJ2-7 13 TRBV6-2/TRBV6-3 CASSLLLPYEQYF TGTGCCAGCAGTCTCCTACTGCCCTACGAGCAGTACTTC
TRBD1 few TRBJ2-7 14 TRBV18 CASSLGQGDYEQYF TGTGCCAGCTCGCTAGGACAGGGAGACTACGAGCAGTACTTC
NA NA TRBJ1-1 15 TRBV7-3 CASSLTGSTNTEAFF TGTGCCAGCAGCTTAACTGGCAGTACGAACACTGAAGCTTTCTTT
TRBD1 NA TRBJ2-7 17 TRBV27 CASSVSGTGGGLYEQYF TGTGCCAGCAGTGTTTCCGGGACAGGGGGCGGTTTGTACGAGCAGTACTTC
NA many TRBJ2-7 14 TRBV28 CASSIPGVFPEQYF TGTGCCAGCAGCATTCCAGGGGTTTTCCCCGAGCAGTACTTC